One and the same sample provided the 27 T cell receptor beta chains below, sequenced in a study of shared clonotypes between healthy human individuals. Generated by immunoSEQ multiplex PCR, the TCRdb table keeps only in-frame clones and is missing some. In the table there are 450,000 to 500,000 clones, 70% to 80% of which are singletons. The sequenced material came from PBMCs. These receptors were taken from a woman in her forties in good health. Some clones in this sample may be carry-over from other donors' samples.

This rearrangement joins TRBV10-3 to TRBJ2-7, with a possible D match to TRBD1 (5 bases). Germline CDR1 is ENHRY and CDR2 is SYGVKD. Trimming cost V 2 bases and J 4 bases, with 6 bases left between them. The CDR3 is made up of 12 amino acids. The CDR3 coding sequence is TGTGCCATCAGTGAGAGGGGATACGAGCAGTACTTC. Protein sequence: CAISERGYEQYF.

This sequence joins TRBV7-8 and TRBJ2-5; TRBD2 matches 13 bases. Trimming cost V 5 bases and J 5 bases; bases outside gene matches: 8. Looked up from germline, CDR1 is SGHVS and CDR2 is FQNEAQ. There are 16 residues in the CDR3. CDR3 amino acids: CASSKETSGRSETQYF. CDR3 coding DNA: TGTGCCAGCAGCAAAGAGACTAGCGGGAGGTCGGAGACCCAGTACTTC.

V is TRBV5-4 and J is TRBJ2-7, with TRBD2 identical over 7 bases. Germline-derived CDR1 and CDR2 are SGHNT and YYREEE (reference sequence). This CDR3 has 14 residues. The J segment lost 4 bases and the V segment lost 4 bases, leaving 8 bases of the junction unmatched. CDR3 nucleotides: TGTGCCAGCAGCGCGGGTCTAGCGGATTACGAGCAGTACTTC. Its translation: CASSAGLADYEQYF.

The chain has TRBV7-9 and TRBJ2-2, with 7 nucleotides matching TRBD2. Germline V gene sequence: CDR1 SEHNR, CDR2 FQNEAQ (reference sequence). Trimming cost V 5 bases and J 1 base; bases outside gene matches: 10. The CDR3 totals 17 residues. CDR3 sequence reads: CASSPGLADVNTGELFF. In nucleotides, the CDR3 is TGTGCCAGCAGCCCCGGCCTAGCGGACGTGAACACCGGGGAGCTGTTTTTT.

On this clone: Additional DNA sequences in this sample encode the identical CDR3. V usage is TRBV28 and J usage is TRBJ2-7, with D tentatively TRBD1 (5 bases). In germline, CDR1 is MDHEN, CDR2 SYDVKM. Trimming removed 3 bases at V and 6 bases at J, with 15 bases between. The CDR3 runs to 14 residues. The CDR3 region is CASSLTALSGEQYF. As DNA, the CDR3 is TGTGCCAGCAGTTTGACAGCACTTTCGGGCGAGCAGTACTTC.

The rearrangement uses TRBV27 and TRBJ2-2; 9 bases agree with TRBD1. Germline trimming cut 6 bases from V and 7 bases from J; bases unmatched to any gene: 6. The germline gives CDR1 MNHEY, CDR2 SMNVEV (reference sequence). The CDR3 has 14 amino acids. CDR3 sequence reads: CASSRQGVIGELFF. For the CDR3, the DNA is TGTGCCAGCAGCCGACAGGGGGTTATCGGGGAGCTGTTTTTT.

This clone was counted a few times. V usage is TRBV19 and J usage is TRBJ2-4, with 9 bases aligning to TRBD1. The J segment lost 2 bases and the V segment lost 5 bases, leaving 4 bases of the junction unmatched. CDR1 LNHDA and CDR2 SQIVND come from the germline V gene (reference sequence). CDR3 size: 15 residues. The CDR3 reads CASSPGTGTKNIQYF. The DNA for the CDR3 is TGTGCCAGTAGTCCCGGGACAGGGACCAAAAACATTCAGTACTTC.

A few counts support this clone. This chain uses TRBV7-9 with TRBJ1-1; D possibly corresponds to TRBD1 (6 bases). CDR1 is SEHNR, CDR2 FQNEAQ, per germline (reference sequence). With 6 bases removed from V and 3 bases from J, the gap between germline ends came to 11 bases. The CDR3 is 13 amino acids. The CDR3 reads CASREDRYTEAFF. The CDR3 DNA reads as TGTGCCAGCAGAGAAGACAGGTACACTGAAGCTTTCTTT.

About this clone: Other DNA sequences in this specimen translate into the identical CDR3. The chain combines TRBV7-3 with TRBJ2-5, with 13 bases aligning to TRBD2. CDR3 length equals 14 residues. CDR1 is SGHTA and CDR2 is FQGTGA in the germline V gene. The V gene end was trimmed by 5 bases and the J gene end by 5 bases; junction bases not matched to a gene: 2. CDR3 region: CASSPGLAGETQYF. For the CDR3, the DNA is TGTGCCAGCAGCCCGGGACTAGCGGGGGAGACCCAGTACTTC.

About this clone itself: At the DNA level, this CDR3 is encoded by other sequences in the same sample as well. The chain employs TRBV5-1 and TRBJ2-2; no definite D call. Germline CDR1 and CDR2: SGHRS and YFSETQ. CDR3 length: 13 amino acids. V was shortened by 0 bases and J by 2 bases, with 2 bases between the two germline ends. CDR3 sequence: CASSLANTGELFF. The DNA of the CDR3 is TGCGCCAGCAGCTTGGCTAACACCGGGGAGCTGTTTTTT.

This clone was recorded at least ten times. Other DNA sequences within the sample encode an identical CDR3. The chain is built from TRBV10-3 and TRBJ2-3; D is unclear. With 3 bases removed from V and 4 bases from J, the gap between germline ends came to 11 bases. Germline V gene sequence: CDR1 ENHRY, CDR2 SYGVKD. CDR3 size: 14 residues. The CDR3 nucleotides read TGTGCCATCAGTGACGGAGTCGGCGCAGATACGCAGTATTTT. This encodes CAISDGVGADTQYF.

The rearrangement joins TRBV30 to TRBJ2-1, with 7 bases identical to TRBD2. The germline V gene encodes CDR1 GTSNPN and CDR2 SVGIG (reference sequence). The CDR3 loop spans 15 amino acids. V was pared by 3 bases and J by 3 bases, with 8 bases of the junction left unmatched. The DNA for the CDR3 is TGTGCCTGGAGGCCGGCGGGAGTAATCTACAATGAGCAGTTCTTC. Its protein is CAWRPAGVIYNEQFF.

This clone was observed once. The rearrangement links TRBV2 to TRBJ2-1; D may be TRBD2 (7 bases). V was cut by 6 bases and J by 6 bases, with 9 bases left in between. The germline V gene encodes CDR1 SNHLY and CDR2 FYNNEI. CDR3 size: 12 residues. CDR3: CASRGGPNEQFF. The CDR3 DNA reads TGTGCCAGCAGGGGGGGGCCCAATGAGCAGTTCTTC.

The genes are TRBV7-9 and TRBJ2-2, with D possibly TRBD1 on 5 matching bases. Germline-derived CDR1 and CDR2 are SEHNR and FQNEAQ (reference sequence). Trimming took off 9 bases at V and 4 bases at J, with 15 bases between the two ends. This CDR3 comprises 14 residues. CDR3 nucleotides: TGTGCCAGTCGACGTGATAGGGGCACCGGGGAGCTGTTTTTT. The encoded protein is CASRRDRGTGELFF.

In this sample, this clone turned up a few times. V usage is TRBV2 and J usage is TRBJ1-3; no firm D call. V lost 1 base to trimming and J lost 4 bases, with 5 bases between them. The CDR3 runs to 13 residues. CDR1 is SNHLY and CDR2 is FYNNEI in the germline V gene. The CDR3 DNA sequence: TGTGCCAGCAGTGAAGACAGAGGAAACACCATATATTTT. Translated, it gives CASSEDRGNTIYF. Together with reference TRBV2 and TRBJ1-3, the CDR3 gives the full variable domain: EPEVTQTPSHQVTQMGQEVILRCVPISNHLYFYWYRQILGQKVEFLVSFYNNEISEKSEIFDDQFSVERPDGSNFTLKIRSTKLEDSAMYFCASSEDRGNTIYFGEGSWLTVV.

The chain recombines TRBV5-4 with TRBJ2-3; 12 bases are shared with TRBD2. The CDR3 covers 15 residues. The J segment lost 13 bases and the V segment lost 0 bases, leaving 9 bases of the junction unmatched. Germline V gives CDR1 SGHNT, CDR2 YYREEE (reference sequence). DNA of the CDR3: TGTGCCAGCAGCTTGGCCGCTAGCGGGAGGGAGATTGAGTATTTT. Translated, it gives CASSLAASGREIEYF.

This chain connects TRBV28 to TRBJ2-7; 15 bases are a match to TRBD2. From germline, CDR1 is MDHEN and CDR2 SYDVKM. The CDR3 spans 17 residues. V was clipped by 4 bases and J by 3 bases; unmatched bases: 7. CDR3 DNA: TGTGCCAGCAGTTACTCCGGGACTAGCGGGAGGCGCTACGAGCAGTACTTC. Its protein product is CASSYSGTSGRRYEQYF.

This chain links TRBV11-1 with TRBJ2-1; D assignment may be TRBD1 or TRBD2 (5 bases each). Trimming took off 2 bases at V and 0 bases at J, with 11 bases between the two ends. CDR1 SGHAT and CDR2 FQDESV come from the germline V gene (reference sequence). CDR3 size: 16 residues. CDR3 coding DNA: TGTGCCAGCAGCTTAAACCCAGGGAGCTCCTACAATGAGCAGTTCTTC. Amino acid sequence: CASSLNPGSSYNEQFF.

This clone has just one count. This sequence joins TRBV10-3 and TRBJ1-2; D is unclear. The V end was cut by 0 bases, the J end by 8 bases, with 13 bases between. This CDR3 spans 14 amino acids. In germline, CDR1 is ENHRY, CDR2 SYGVKD. CDR3 in amino acids: CAISESGRSKGYTF. CDR3 nucleotides: TGTGCCATCAGTGAGTCTGGGAGGTCTAAGGGCTACACCTTC.

This clone was observed a few times. The V call is TRBV7-9, the J call TRBJ1-1, with D hard to call. The CDR3 is 14 amino acids. The V end was cut by 1 base, the J end by 3 bases, with 9 bases between. CDR1 SEHNR and CDR2 FQNEAQ come from the germline V gene (reference sequence). The CDR3 protein is CASSLGVYYTEAFF. The CDR3 DNA reads TGTGCCAGCAGCTTAGGGGTTTACTACACTGAAGCTTTCTTT.

V and J are TRBV13 and TRBJ2-7; 8 bases agree with TRBD2. V shed 5 bases and J 0 bases; nucleotides not matched to a gene: 9. Per germline, CDR1 PRHDT and CDR2 FYEKMQ (reference sequence). The CDR3 spans 16 residues. The CDR3: CASSPGGTASSYEQYF. The CDR3 region has the DNA TGTGCCAGCAGCCCGGGGGGGACGGCGAGCTCCTACGAGCAGTACTTC.

This clone was recorded once. The rearrangement joins TRBV9 to TRBJ1-3; D gene unclear. The CDR3 has 11 residues. The V end was cut by 3 bases, the J end by 8 bases, with 6 bases between. Germline V gene data show CDR1 as SGDLS and CDR2 as YYNGEE. The CDR3 nucleotides are TGTGCCAGCAGCGCTGGGGACACCATATATTTT. Translating it yields CASSAGDTIYF.

The genes are TRBV5-1 and TRBJ2-7; the D gene is possibly TRBD2 (6 bases). Per the germline V gene, CDR1 is SGHRS and CDR2 is YFSETQ. CDR3 size: 16 residues. Trimming removed 0 bases from V and 0 bases from J, with 13 bases in between. The CDR3 DNA follows: TGCGCCAGCAGCTTGGCCGTGGCGGGAAGCTCCTACGAGCAGTACTTC. It translates to CASSLAVAGSSYEQYF.

V usage is TRBV7-9 and J usage is TRBJ2-7; TRBD1 might be the D (6 bases). There are 15 residues in the CDR3. Trimming took 1 base from V and 3 from J, leaving 13 bases between them. The germline gives CDR1 SEHNR, CDR2 FQNEAQ (reference sequence). For the CDR3, the DNA is TGTGCCAGCAGCTTAGGGTTGGACAGAAGCTACGAGCAGTACTTC. It translates to CASSLGLDRSYEQYF.

CDR3 protein: CASSESQFGGYEQYF. The CDR3 DNA reads TGTGCCAGCAGTGAATCCCAGTTTGGGGGCTACGAGCAGTACTTC. The V and J genes are TRBV6-1 and TRBJ2-7; D may correspond to TRBD1 or TRBD2 (5 bases each). V was clipped by 2 bases and J by 3 bases, with 14 bases between them. Germline assignment: CDR1 MNHNS and CDR2 SASEGT. This CDR3 region has 15 residues.

The chain links TRBV30 to TRBJ1-3, with no clear D. V shed 3 bases and J shed 0 bases, with 9 bases lying between them. Germline V gene data show CDR1 as GTSNPN and CDR2 as SVGIG (reference sequence). The CDR3 has 14 amino acids. CDR3 loop: CAWSGVPSGNTIYF. CDR3 in DNA: TGTGCCTGGAGCGGGGTCCCCTCTGGAAACACCATATATTTT.

This clone was counted only a few times. This chain uses TRBV7-2 with TRBJ2-5; no firm D call. Trimming removed 2 bases from V and 3 bases from J, with 4 bases in between. The CDR3 runs to 12 residues. Germline CDR1 reads SGHTA; CDR2 reads FQGNSA. The CDR3: CASSLNEETQYF. CDR3 nucleotide sequence: TGTGCCAGCAGCTTAAACGAAGAGACCCAGTACTTC.